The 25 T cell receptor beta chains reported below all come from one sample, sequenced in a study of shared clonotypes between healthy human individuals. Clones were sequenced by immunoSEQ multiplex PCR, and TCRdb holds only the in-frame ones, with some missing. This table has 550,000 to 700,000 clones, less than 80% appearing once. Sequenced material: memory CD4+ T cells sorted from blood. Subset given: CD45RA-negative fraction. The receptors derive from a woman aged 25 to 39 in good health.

Here the CDR3 DNA reads TGTGCCATCAGTGAAACGGGAGACAATGAGCAGTTCTTC. It encodes CAISETGDNEQFF. The rearrangement links TRBV10-3 to TRBJ2-1; TRBD2 is a possible D gene (6 bases). V lost 3 bases and J 5 bases, leaving 8 bases between the germline ends. This CDR3 contains 13 residues. Germline CDR1 and CDR2: ENHRY and SYGVKD.

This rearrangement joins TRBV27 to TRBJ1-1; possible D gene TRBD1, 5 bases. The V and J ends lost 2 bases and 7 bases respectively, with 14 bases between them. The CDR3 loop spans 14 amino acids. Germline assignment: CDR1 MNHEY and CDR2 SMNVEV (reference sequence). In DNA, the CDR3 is TGTGCCAGCAGTTTAGCAGGGAAAATCGGTGAAGCTTTCTTT. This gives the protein CASSLAGKIGEAFF.

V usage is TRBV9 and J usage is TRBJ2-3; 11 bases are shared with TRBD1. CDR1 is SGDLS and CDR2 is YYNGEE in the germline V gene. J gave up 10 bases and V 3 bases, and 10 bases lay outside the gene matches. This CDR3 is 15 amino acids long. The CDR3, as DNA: TGTGCCAGCAGCGCTCTCGGACAGGGGGCGATAGCGCAGTATTTT. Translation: CASSALGQGAIAQYF.

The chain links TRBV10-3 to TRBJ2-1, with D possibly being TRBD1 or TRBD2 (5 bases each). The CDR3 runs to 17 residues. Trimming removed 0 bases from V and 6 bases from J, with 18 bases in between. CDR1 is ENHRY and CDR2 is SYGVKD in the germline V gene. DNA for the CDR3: TGTGCCATCAGTGAGTCGACGACCGGGACCCTCCGCAATGAGCAGTTCTTC. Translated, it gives CAISESTTGTLRNEQFF.

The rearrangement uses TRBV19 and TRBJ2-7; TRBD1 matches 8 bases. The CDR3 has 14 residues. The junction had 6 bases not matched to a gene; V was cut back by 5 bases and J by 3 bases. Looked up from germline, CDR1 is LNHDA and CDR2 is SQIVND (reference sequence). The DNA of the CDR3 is TGTGCCAGTAGTCCAGGGGGCTCCCGCTACGAGCAGTACTTC. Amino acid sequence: CASSPGGSRYEQYF.

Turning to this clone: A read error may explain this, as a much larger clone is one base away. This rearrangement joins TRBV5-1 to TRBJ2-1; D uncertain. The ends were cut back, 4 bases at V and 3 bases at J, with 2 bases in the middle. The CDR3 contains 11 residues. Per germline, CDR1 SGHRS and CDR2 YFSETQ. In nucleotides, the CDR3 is TGCGCCAGCAGCAACTACAATGAGCAGTTCTTC. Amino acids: CASSNYNEQFF.

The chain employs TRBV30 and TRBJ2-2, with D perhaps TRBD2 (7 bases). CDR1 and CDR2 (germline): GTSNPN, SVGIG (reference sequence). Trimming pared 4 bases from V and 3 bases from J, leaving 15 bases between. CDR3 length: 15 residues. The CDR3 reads CAWTRRGADTGELFF. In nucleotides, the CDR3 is TGTGCCTGGACCCGTCGGGGGGCTGACACCGGGGAGCTGTTTTTT.

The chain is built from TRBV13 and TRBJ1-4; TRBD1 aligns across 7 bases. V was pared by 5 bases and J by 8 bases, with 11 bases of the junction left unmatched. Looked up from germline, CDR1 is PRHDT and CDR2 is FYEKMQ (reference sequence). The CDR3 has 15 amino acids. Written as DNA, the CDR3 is TGTGCCAGCAGCCAGCGCGACCAGGGGGGGGAAAAACTGTTTTTT. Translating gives CASSQRDQGGEKLFF.

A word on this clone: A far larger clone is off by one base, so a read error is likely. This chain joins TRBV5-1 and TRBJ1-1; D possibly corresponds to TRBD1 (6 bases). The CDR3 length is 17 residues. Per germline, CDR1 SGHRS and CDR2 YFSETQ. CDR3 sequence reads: CANSLGAETFRARQGFF. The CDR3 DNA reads TGCGCCAACAGCCTGGGGGCCGAGACCTTCCGGGCTCGGCAGGGTTTCTTT.

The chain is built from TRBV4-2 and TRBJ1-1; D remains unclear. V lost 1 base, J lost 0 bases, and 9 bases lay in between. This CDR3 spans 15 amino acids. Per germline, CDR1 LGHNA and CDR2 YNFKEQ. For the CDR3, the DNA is TGTGCCAGCAGCCAAGGAGCGGGAATGAACACTGAAGCTTTCTTT. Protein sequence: CASSQGAGMNTEAFF.

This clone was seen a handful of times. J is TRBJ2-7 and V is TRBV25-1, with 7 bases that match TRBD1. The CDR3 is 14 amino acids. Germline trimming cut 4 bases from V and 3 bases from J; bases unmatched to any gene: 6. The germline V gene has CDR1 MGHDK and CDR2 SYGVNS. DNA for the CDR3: TGTGCCAGCAGTGCACCGGGACAGTACTACGAGCAGTACTTC. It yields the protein CASSAPGQYYEQYF.

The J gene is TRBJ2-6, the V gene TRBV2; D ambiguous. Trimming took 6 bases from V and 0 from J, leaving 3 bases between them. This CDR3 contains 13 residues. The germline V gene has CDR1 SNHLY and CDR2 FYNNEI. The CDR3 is CASRGSGANVLTF. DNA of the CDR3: TGTGCCAGCAGGGGCTCTGGGGCCAACGTCCTGACTTTC.

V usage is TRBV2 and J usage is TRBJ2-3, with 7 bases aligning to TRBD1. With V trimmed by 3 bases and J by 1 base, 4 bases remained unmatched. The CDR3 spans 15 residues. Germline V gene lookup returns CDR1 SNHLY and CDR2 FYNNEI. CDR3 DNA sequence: TGTGCCAGCAGTGAGACAGGGTTGGGCACAGATACGCAGTATTTT. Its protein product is CASSETGLGTDTQYF.

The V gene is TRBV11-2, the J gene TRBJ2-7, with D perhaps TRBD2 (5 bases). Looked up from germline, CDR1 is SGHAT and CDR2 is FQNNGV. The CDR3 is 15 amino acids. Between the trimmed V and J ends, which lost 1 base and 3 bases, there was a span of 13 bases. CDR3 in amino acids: CASSLGSAAYYEQYF. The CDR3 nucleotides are TGTGCCAGCAGCTTAGGTTCAGCGGCGTACTACGAGCAGTACTTC.

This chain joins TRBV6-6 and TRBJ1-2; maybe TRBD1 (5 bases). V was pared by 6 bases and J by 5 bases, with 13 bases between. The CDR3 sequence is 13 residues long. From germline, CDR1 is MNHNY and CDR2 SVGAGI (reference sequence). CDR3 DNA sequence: TGTGCCAGCAGCCAACAGGAAACTTATGGCTACACCTTC. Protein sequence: CASSQQETYGYTF.

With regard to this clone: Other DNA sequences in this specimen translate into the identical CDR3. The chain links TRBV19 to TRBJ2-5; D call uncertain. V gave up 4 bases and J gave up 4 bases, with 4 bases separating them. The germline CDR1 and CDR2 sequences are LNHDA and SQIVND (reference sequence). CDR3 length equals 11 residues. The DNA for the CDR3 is TGTGCCAGTAGTAGTCGAGAGACCCAGTACTTC. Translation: CASSSRETQYF.

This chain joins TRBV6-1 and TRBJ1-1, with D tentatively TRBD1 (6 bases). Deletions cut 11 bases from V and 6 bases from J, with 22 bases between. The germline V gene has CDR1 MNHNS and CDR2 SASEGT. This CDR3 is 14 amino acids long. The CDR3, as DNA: TGTGCCTATACCCCGGCGGGAAGGGGGGCTGAAGCTTTCTTT. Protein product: CAYTPAGRGAEAFF.

CDR3 sequence: CASSGQNMGELFF. CDR3 bases: TGTGCCAGCAGCGGACAGAATATGGGGGAGCTGTTTTTT. The gene calls are TRBV6-1 and TRBJ2-2; D might be TRBD1 (6 bases). V was pared by 6 bases and J by 8 bases, with 13 bases between. CDR3 length: 13 amino acids. The germline V gene has CDR1 MNHNS and CDR2 SASEGT.

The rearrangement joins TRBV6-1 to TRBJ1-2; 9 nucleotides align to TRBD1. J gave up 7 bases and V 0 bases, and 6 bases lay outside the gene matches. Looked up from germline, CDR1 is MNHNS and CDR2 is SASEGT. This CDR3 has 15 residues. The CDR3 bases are TGTGCCAGCAGTGAAGCTACGACAGGGGGGTTTGGCTACACCTTC. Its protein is CASSEATTGGFGYTF.

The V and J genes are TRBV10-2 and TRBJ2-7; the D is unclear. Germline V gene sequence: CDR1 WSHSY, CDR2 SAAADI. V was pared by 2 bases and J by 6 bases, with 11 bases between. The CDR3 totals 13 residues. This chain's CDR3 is CASSELPRVEQYF. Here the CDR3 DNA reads TGCGCCAGCAGTGAGCTACCTCGGGTCGAGCAGTACTTC.

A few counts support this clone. The CDR3 DNA sequence: TGTGCCAGCAGCCGGGGGACGGTAAACTATGGCTACACCTTC. It yields the protein CASSRGTVNYGYTF. The V gene is TRBV7-9, the J gene TRBJ1-2; D possibly corresponds to TRBD1 (5 bases). Trimming pared 5 bases from V and 2 bases from J, leaving 12 bases between. CDR3 length: 14 amino acids. Germline CDR1 reads SEHNR; CDR2 reads FQNEAQ (reference sequence).

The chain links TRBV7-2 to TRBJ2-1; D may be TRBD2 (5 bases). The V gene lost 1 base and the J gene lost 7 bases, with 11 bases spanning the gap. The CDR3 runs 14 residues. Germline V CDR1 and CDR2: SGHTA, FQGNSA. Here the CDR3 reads CASSLDRRANEQFF. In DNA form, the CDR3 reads TGTGCCAGCAGCTTAGACCGGCGGGCAAATGAGCAGTTCTTC.

CDR3 in amino acids: CASTQGNYGYTF. The CDR3 DNA reads as TGTGCCAGCACCCAGGGGAACTATGGCTACACCTTC. The chain combines TRBV28 with TRBJ1-2, with D maybe TRBD1 (6 bases). The CDR3 totals 12 residues. Germline loops: CDR1 MDHEN, CDR2 SYDVKM. V was pared by 7 bases and J by 2 bases, with 8 bases between.

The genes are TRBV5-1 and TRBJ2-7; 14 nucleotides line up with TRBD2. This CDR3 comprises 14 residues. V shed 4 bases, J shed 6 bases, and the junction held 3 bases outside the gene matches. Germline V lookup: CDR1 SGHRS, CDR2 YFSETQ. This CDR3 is CASSTGTSGSEQYF. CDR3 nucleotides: TGCGCCAGCAGCACGGGGACTAGCGGGAGCGAGCAGTACTTC.

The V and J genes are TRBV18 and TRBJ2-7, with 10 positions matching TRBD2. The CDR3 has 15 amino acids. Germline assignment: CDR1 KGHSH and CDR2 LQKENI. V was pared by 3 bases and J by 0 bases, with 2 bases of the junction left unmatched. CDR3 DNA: TGTGCCAGCTCACCGGGGACTAGCGTCTCCTACGAGCAGTACTTC. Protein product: CASSPGTSVSYEQYF. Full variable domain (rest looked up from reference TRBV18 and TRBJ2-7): NAGVMQNPRHLVRRRGQEARLRCSPMKGHSHVYWYRQLPEEGLKFMVYLQKENIIDESGMPKERFSAEFPKEGPSILRIQQVVRGDSAAYFCASSPGTSVSYEQYFGPGTRLTVT.